This record concerns one TCR beta chain sequence. Antigen specificity is unknown. The CDR3 consists of 13 residues. V trimming: 2 bases; J trimming: 2 bases; junction bases outside the gene matches: 1. Germline V gene data show CDR1 as SGHNT and CDR2 as YYREEE (reference sequence). These data are taken from a study of cytomegalovirus exposure and HLA in healthy donors. General observations from the study: In a later analysis, TCR beta V- and J-gene trimming was associated with a missense DCLRE1C variant. Rarity marked most TCR sequences, yet some public TCRs occurred in many donors.

Primers: 60 Vbeta forward and 13 Jbeta reverse. Assay: immunoSEQ multiplex PCR; the TCRdb copy retains only in-frame clones and omits some. The repertoire has about 120,000 clones, approximately 78% of them found once; the top ten carry 11%. Sequencing used PBMCs. The receptor comes from a man aged 30 to 45 in good health and CMV-seropositive. The J gene is TRBJ2-7, the V gene TRBV5-4, with 7 bases aligning to TRBD1. In DNA, the CDR3 is TGTGCCAGCAGCTTACAGGGGACCTACGAGCAGTACTTC. It specifies CASSLQGTYEQYF.